The entry that follows covers one T cell receptor (beta chain) sequence. This sample was taken from a study of T cells expressing NK-cell markers. There are 15 residues in the CDR3. The germline gives CDR1 MNHNS, CDR2 SASEGT. TCRdb processed the 5' RACE reads again and assigns one entry to each CDR3 protein, with no DNA. This sample's clone table lists 300,000 to 500,000 distinct CDR3 sequences. The material sequenced was blood T cells: a sorted CD56 or NKG2C T cell subset, CD4+ or CD8+ T cells, or bulk PBMC T cells (not recorded which). This TCR was recovered from a woman in her forties or fifties in good health. V gene TRBV6-1 combines with J gene TRBJ2-2; the D gene TCRdb calls, TRBD1, cannot be checked with no DNA. CDR3 sequence reads: CASQGQSPNTGELFF.